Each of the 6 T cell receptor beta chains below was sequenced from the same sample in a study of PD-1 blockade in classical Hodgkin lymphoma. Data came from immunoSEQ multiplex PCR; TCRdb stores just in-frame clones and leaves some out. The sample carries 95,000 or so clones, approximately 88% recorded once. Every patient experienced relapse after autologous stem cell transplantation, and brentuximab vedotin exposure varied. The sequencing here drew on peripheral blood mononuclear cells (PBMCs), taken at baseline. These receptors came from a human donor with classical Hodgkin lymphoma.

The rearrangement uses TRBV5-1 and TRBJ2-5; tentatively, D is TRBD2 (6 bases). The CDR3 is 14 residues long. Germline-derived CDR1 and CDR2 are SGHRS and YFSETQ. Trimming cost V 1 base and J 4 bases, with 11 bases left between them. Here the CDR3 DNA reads TGCGCCAGCAGCTTGACTAGCTCGGTAGAGACCCAGTACTTC. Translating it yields CASSLTSSVETQYF.

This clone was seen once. This CDR3 is CAWSFGLQSEQFF. The CDR3 nucleotides are TGTGCCTGGAGCTTTGGACTCCAATCGGAGCAGTTCTTC. The J gene is TRBJ2-1, the V gene TRBV30, with D possibly matching TRBD2 (5 bases). Germline V gene data show CDR1 as GTSNPN and CDR2 as SVGIG (reference sequence). CDR3 size: 13 residues. The V gene lost 3 bases and the J gene lost 10 bases, with 16 bases spanning the gap.

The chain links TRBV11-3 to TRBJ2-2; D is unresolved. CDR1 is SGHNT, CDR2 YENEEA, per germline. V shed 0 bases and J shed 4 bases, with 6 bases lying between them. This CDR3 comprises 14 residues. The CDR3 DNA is TGTGCCAGCAGCTTAGACTCCACCACCGGGGAGCTGTTTTTT. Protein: CASSLDSTTGELFF.

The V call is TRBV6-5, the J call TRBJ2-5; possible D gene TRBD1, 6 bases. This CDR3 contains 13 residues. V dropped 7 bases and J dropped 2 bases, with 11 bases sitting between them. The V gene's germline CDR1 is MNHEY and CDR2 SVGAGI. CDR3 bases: TGTGCCAGCACTCGCGACAGGCAAGAGACCCAGTACTTC. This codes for CASTRDRQETQYF.

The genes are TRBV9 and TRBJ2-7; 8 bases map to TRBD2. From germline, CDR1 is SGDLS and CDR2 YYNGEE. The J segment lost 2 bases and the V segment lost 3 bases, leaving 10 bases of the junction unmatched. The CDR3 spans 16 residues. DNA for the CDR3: TGTGCCAGCAGCGCCCATAGGACTAGCCAGACCTACGAGCAGTACTTC. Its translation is CASSAHRTSQTYEQYF.

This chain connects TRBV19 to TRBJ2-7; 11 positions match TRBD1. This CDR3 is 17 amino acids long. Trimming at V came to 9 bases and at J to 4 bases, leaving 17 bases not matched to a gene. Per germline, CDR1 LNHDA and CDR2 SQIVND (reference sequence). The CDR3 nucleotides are TGTGCCAGCAAGAGGACAGGGGGCTCCTTCTCGGGGTACGAGCAGTACTTC. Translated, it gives CASKRTGGSFSGYEQYF.